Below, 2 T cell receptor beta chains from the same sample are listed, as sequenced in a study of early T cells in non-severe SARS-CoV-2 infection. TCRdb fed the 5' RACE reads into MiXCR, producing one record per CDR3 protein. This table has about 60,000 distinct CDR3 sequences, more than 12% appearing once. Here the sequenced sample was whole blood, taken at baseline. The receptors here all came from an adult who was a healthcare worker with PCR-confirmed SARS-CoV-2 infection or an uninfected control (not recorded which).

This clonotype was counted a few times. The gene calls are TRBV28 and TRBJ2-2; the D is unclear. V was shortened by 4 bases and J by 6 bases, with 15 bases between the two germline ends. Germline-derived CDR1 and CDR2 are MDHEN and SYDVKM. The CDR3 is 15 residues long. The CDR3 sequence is CASSSLTLRAGELFF. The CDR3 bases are TGTGCCAGCAGTTCCTTGACCCTCCGGGCCGGGGAGCTGTTTTTT.

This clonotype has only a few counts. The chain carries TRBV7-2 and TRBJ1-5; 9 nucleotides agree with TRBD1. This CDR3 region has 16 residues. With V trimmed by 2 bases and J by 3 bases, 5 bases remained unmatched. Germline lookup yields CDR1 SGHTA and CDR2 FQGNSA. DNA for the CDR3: TGTGCCAGCAGCTTACAACAGGGGGCCAACAATCAGCCCCAGCATTTT. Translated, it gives CASSLQQGANNQPQHF.